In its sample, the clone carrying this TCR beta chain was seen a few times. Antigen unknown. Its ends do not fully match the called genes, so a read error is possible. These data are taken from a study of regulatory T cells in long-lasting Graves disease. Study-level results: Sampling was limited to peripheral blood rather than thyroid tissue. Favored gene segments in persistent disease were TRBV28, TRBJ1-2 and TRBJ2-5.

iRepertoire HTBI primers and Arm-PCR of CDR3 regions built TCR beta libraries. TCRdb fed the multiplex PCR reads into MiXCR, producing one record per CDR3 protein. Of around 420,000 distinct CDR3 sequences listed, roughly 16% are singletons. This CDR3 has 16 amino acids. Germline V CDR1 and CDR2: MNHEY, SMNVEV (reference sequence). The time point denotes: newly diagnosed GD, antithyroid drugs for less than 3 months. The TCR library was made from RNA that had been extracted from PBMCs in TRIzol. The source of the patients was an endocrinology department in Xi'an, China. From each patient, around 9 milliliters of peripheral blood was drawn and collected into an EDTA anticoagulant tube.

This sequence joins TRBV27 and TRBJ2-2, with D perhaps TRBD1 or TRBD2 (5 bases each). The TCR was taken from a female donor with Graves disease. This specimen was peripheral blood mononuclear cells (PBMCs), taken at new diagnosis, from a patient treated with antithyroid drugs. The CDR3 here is CGSRGRGERMAGELFF. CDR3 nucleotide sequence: TGTGGCAGCAGAGGTAGAGGGGAGAGGATGGCCGGGGAGCTGTTTTTT.